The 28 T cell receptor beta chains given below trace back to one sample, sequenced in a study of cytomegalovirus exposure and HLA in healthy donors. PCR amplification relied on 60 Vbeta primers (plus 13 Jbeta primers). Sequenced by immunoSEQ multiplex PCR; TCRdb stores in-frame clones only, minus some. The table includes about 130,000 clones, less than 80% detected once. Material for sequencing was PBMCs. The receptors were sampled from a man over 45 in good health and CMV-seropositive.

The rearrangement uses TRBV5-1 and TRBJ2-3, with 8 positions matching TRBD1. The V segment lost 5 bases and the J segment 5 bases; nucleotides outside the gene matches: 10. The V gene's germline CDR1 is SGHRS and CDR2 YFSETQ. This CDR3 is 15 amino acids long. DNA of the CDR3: TGCGCCAGCAGTTGGCCGGGACAGGCCAGAGATACGCAGTATTTT. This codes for CASSWPGQARDTQYF.

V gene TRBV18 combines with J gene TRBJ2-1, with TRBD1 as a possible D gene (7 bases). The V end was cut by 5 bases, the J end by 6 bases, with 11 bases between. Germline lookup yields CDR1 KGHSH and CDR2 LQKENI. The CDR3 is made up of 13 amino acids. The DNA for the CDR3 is TGTGCCAGCTCAAGACAGGGACTCAATGAGCAGTTCTTC. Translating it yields CASSRQGLNEQFF. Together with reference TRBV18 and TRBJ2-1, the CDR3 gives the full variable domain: NAGVMQNPRHLVRRRGQEARLRCSPMKGHSHVYWYRQLPEEGLKFMVYLQKENIIDESGMPKERFSAEFPKEGPSILRIQQVVRGDSAAYFCASSRQGLNEQFFGPGTRLTVL.

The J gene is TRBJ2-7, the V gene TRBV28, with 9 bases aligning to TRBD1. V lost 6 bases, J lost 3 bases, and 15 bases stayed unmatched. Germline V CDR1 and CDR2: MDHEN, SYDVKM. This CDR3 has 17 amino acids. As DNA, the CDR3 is TGTGCCAGCAGGGGCCGGAGCCCCGACAGGGGGTACTACGAGCAGTACTTC. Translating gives CASRGRSPDRGYYEQYF.

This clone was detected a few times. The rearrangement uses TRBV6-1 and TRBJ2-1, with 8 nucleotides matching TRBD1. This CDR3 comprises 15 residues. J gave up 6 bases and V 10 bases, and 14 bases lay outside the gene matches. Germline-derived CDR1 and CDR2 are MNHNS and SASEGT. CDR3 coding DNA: TGTGCCACACGACAGGGGACTCTAATGGTCAATGAGCAGTTCTTC. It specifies CATRQGTLMVNEQFF.

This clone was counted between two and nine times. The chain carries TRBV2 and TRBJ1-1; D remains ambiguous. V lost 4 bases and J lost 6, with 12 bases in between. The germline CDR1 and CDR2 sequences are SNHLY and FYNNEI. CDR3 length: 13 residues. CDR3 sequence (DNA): TGTGCCAGCAGTGGAAACGGAGGCGCTGAAGCTTTCTTT. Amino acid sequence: CASSGNGGAEAFF.

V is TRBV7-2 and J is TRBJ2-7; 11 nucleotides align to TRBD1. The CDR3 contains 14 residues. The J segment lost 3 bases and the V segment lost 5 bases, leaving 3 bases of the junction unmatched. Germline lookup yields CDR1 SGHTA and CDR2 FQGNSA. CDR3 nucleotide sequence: TGTGCCAGCAGCCCCGGGACAGGGGGCTACGAGCAGTACTTC. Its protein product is CASSPGTGGYEQYF.

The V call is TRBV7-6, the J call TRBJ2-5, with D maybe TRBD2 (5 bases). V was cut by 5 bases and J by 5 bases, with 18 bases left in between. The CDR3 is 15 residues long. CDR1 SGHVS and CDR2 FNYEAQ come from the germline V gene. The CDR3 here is CASSPDNPRRETQYF. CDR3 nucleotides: TGTGCCAGCAGCCCGGATAACCCGAGGAGGGAGACCCAGTACTTC.

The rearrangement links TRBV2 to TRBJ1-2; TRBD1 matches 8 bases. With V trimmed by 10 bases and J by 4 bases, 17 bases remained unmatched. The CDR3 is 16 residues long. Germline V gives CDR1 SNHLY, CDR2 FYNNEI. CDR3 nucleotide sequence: TGTGCCACAACAGGGACAGGCCTTACGCGCCCCTATGGCTACACCTTC. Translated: CATTGTGLTRPYGYTF.

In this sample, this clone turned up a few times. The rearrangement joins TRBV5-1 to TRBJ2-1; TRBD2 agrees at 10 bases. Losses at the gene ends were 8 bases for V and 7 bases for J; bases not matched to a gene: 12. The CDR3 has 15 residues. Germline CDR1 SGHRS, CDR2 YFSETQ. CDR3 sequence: CASQGSLAGWNEQFF. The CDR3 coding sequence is TGCGCCAGTCAAGGGTCACTAGCGGGGTGGAATGAGCAGTTCTTC.

The DNA for the CDR3 is TGTGCCAGCAGCTTAGGATCCAGCGATCTATACGAGCAGTACTTC. Translating gives CASSLGSSDLYEQYF. The V and J genes are TRBV7-2 and TRBJ2-7; no clear D gene. The CDR3 length is 15 residues. Germline V gene lookup returns CDR1 SGHTA and CDR2 FQGNSA. Deletions cut 1 base from V and 4 bases from J, with 14 bases between.

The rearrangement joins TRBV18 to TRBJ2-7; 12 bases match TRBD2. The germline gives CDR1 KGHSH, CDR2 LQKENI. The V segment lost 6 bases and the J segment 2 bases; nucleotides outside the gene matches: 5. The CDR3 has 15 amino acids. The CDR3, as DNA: TGTGCCAGCTCCCCCGGACTAGCGGGACCCTACGAGCAGTACTTC. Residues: CASSPGLAGPYEQYF.

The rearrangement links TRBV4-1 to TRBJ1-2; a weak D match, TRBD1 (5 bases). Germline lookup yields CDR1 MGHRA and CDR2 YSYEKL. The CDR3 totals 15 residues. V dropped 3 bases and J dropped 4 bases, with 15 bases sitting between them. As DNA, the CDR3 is TGCGCCAGCAGCCAGGAAGGGGCGATATTCTATGGCTACACCTTC. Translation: CASSQEGAIFYGYTF.

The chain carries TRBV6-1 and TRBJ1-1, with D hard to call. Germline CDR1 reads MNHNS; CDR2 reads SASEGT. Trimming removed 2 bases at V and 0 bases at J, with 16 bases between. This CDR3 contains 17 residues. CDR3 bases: TGTGCCAGCAGTGAAAGCGGGGTCCTAAGGGTGAACACTGAAGCTTTCTTT. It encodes CASSESGVLRVNTEAFF.

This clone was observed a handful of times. CDR3 sequence: CASSFSGRGINEQFF. The CDR3, as DNA: TGTGCCAGCAGCTTTAGCGGGAGGGGGATCAATGAGCAGTTCTTC. The J gene is TRBJ2-1, the V gene TRBV7-9; TRBD2 matches 11 bases. Germline loops: CDR1 SEHNR, CDR2 FQNEAQ (reference sequence). The CDR3 is 15 amino acids. V gave up 3 bases and J gave up 6 bases; unmatched junction bases: 4. Together with reference TRBV7-9 and TRBJ2-1, the CDR3 gives the full variable domain: DTGVSQNPRHKITKRGQNVTFRCDPISEHNRLYWYRQTLGQGPEFLTYFQNEAQLEKSRLLSDRFSAERPKGSFSTLEIQRTEQGDSAMYLCASSFSGRGINEQFFGPGTRLTVL.

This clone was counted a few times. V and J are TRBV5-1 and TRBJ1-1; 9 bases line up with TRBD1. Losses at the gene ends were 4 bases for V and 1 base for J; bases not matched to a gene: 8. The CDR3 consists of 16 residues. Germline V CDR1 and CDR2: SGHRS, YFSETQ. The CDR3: CASSVYLGQGNTEAFF. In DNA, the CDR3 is TGCGCCAGCAGCGTTTACCTGGGACAGGGGAACACTGAAGCTTTCTTT.

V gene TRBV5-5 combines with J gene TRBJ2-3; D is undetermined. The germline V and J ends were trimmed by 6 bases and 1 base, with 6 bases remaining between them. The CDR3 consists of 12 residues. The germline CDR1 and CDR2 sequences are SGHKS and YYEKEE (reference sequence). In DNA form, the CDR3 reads TGTGCCAGCACCTCCGGCACAGATACGCAGTATTTT. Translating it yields CASTSGTDTQYF.

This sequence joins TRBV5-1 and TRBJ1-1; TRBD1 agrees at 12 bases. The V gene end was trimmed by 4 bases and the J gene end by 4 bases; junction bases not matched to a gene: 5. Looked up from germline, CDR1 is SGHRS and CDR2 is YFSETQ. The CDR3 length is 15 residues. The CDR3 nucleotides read TGCGCCAGCAGCAAGGGGACAGGGGGCTTCACTGAAGCTTTCTTT. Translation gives CASSKGTGGFTEAFF.

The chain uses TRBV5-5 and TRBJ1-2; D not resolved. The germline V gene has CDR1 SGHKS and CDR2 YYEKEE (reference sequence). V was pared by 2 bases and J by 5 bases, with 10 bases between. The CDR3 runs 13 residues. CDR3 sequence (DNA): TGTGCCAGCAGCTTACGAGGATTTTATGGCTACACCTTC. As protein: CASSLRGFYGYTF.

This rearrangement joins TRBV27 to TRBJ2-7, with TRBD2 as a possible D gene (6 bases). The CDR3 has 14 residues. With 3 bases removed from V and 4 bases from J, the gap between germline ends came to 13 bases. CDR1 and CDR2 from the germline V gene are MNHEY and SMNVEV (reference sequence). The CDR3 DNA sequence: TGTGCCAGCAGTTTCCGGGGGTCGGTGTACGAGCAGTACTTC. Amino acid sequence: CASSFRGSVYEQYF.

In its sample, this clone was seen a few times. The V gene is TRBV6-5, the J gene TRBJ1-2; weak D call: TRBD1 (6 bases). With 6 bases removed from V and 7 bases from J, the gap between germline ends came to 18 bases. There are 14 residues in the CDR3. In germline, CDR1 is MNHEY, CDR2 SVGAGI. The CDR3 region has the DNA TGTGCCAGCAGCCTCCAGACAGGCGGGCTTGGCTACACCTTC. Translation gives CASSLQTGGLGYTF.

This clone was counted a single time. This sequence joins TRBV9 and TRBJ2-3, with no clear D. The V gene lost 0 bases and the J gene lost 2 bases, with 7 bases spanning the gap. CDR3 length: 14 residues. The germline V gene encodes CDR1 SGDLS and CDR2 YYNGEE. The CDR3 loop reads CASSVASLTDTQYF. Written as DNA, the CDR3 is TGTGCCAGCAGCGTAGCTAGTCTCACAGATACGCAGTATTTT.

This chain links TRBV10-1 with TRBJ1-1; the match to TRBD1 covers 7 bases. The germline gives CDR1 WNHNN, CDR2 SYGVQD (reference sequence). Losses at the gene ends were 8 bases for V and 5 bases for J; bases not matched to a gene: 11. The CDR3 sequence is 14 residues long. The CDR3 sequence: CASSLGQQGTEAFF. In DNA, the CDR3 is TGCGCCAGCTCCCTGGGACAGCAGGGGACTGAAGCTTTCTTT.

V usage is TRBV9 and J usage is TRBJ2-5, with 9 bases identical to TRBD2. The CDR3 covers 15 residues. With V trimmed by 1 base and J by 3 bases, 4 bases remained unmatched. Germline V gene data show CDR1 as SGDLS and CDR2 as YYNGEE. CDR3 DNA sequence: TGTGCCAGCAGCGTATTGCGGGGGGGCAAAGAGACCCAGTACTTC. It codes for CASSVLRGGKETQYF.

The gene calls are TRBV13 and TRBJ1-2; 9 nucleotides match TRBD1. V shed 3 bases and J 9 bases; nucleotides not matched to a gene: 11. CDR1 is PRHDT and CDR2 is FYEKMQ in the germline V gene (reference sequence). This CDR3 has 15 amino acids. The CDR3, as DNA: TGTGCCAGCAGCTTGAGCGGACAGGGGAGGGGCAGCTACACCTTC. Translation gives CASSLSGQGRGSYTF. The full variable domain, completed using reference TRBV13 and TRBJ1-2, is AAGVIQSPRHLIKEKRETATLKCYPIPRHDTVYWYQQGPGQDPQFLISFYEKMQSDKGSIPDRFSAQQFSDYHSELNMSSLELGDSALYFCASSLSGQGRGSYTFGSGTRLTVV.

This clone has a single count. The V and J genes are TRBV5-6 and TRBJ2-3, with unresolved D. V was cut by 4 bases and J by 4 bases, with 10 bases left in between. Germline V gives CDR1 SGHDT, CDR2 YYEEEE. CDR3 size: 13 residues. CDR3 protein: CASSPYYADTQYF. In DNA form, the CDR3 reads TGTGCCAGCAGCCCATACTACGCAGATACGCAGTATTTT.

The DNA for the CDR3 is TGTGCCAGCAGCAAGAATGGCGGACTAGCCAAAATTTACAATGAGCAGTTCTTC. It codes for CASSKNGGLAKIYNEQFF. The chain couples TRBV21-1 to TRBJ2-1; the listed D gene, TRBD2, was not tested against the DNA. TRBV21-1 is flagged as a pseudogene. The CDR3 totals 18 residues.

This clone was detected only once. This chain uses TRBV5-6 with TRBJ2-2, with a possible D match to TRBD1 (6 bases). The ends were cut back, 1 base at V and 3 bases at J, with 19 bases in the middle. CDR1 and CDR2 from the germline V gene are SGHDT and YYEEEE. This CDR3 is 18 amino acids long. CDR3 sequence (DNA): TGTGCCAGCAGCTTGTTTATCTCGGACAGAGCTTACACCGGGGAGCTGTTTTTT. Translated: CASSLFISDRAYTGELFF.

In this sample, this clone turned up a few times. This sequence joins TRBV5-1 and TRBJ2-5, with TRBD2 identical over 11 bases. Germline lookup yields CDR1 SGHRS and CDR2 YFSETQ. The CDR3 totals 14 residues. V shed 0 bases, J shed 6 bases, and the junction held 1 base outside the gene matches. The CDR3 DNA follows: TGCGCCAGCAGCTTGGGACTAGCGGGGCAGACCCAGTACTTC. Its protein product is CASSLGLAGQTQYF.